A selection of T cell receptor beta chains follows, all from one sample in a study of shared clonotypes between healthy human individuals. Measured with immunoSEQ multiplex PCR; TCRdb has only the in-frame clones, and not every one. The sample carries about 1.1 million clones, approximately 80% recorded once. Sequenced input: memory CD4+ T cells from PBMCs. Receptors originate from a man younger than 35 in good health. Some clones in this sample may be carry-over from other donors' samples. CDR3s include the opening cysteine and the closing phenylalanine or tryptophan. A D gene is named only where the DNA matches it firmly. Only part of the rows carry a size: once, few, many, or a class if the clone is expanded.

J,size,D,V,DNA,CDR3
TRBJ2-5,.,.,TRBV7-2,TGTGCCAGCAGCTTAGCCCAGGCTAGACCTGGGGAGACCCAGTACTTC,CASSLAQARPGETQYF
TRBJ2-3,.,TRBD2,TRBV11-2,TGTGCCAGCAGCACAGGGACTAGCGGGAGAATCACAGATACGCAGTATTTT,CASSTGTSGRITDTQYF
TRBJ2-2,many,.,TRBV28,TGTGCCAGCAGTTTCTACAGGGTCACCGGGGAGCTGTTTTTT,CASSFYRVTGELFF
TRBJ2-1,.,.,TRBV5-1,TGCGCCAGCAGCTTGCCAGGCACAGGCAATGAGCAGTTCTTC,CASSLPGTGNEQFF
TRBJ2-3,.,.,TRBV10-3,TGTGCCTCCTCGGGGGGCACAGATACGCAGTATTTT,CASSGGTDTQYF
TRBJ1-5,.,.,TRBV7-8,TGTGCCAGCAGCTTTCAGGGACAATTAAACAATCAGCCCCAGCATTTT,CASSFQGQLNNQPQHF
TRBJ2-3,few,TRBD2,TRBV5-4,TGTGCCAGCAGCTTGGAGCGGGAGGCTGGAGATACGCAGTATTTT,CASSLEREAGDTQYF
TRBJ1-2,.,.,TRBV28,TGTGCCAGCAGGCAAACGGGCCGATGGGACTATGGCTACACCTTC,CASRQTGRWDYGYTF
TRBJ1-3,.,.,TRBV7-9,TGTGCCAGCAGCTTATGGGGAGGCACCATATATTTT,CASSLWGGTIYF
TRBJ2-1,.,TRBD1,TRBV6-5,TGTGCCAGCAGTTCCAGGGGGAATGAGCAGTTCTTC,CASSSRGNEQFF
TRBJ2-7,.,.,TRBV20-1,TGCAGTGCTAGGAGGATCGAGCAGTACTTC,CSARRIEQYF
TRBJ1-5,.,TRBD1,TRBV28,TGTGCCAGCAGTTTGACAGGGGGTCCAAACAATCAGCCCCAGCATTTT,CASSLTGGPNNQPQHF
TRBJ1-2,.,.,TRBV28,TGTGCCAGCGGGGGCTCCAGGCATGGCTACACCTTC,CASGGSRHGYTF
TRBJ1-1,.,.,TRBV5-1,TGCGCCAGCAGCTTGGCCCTAGACCCGATACGGATGAACACTGAAGCTTTCTTT,CASSLALDPIRMNTEAFF
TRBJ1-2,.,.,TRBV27,TGTGCCAGCAGTTTAGGGGGGGGGCTGGGCGGCTACACCTTC,CASSLGGGLGGYTF
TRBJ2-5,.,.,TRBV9,TGTGCCAGCAGCGTATCGGGCCAGCGGGAGACCCAGTACTTC,CASSVSGQRETQYF
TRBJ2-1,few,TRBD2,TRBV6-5,TGTGCCAGCAGACGACTAGCAGTCTACAATGAGCAGTTCTTC,CASRRLAVYNEQFF
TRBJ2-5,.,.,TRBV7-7,TGTGCCAGCAGCTGGCCGGCGAACCAAGAGACCCAGTACTTC,CASSWPANQETQYF
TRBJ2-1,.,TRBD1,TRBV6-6,TGTGCCAGCAGCCGACAGGGGATGTCCGGCAATGAGCAGTTCTTC,CASSRQGMSGNEQFF
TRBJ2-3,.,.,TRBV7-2,TGTGCCAGCAGCCCTCGGGCTAGCGGCACAGATACGCAGTATTTT,CASSPRASGTDTQYF
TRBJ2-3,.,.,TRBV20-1,TGCAGTGCTAGAGGTAATACGCAGTATTTT,CSARGNTQYF
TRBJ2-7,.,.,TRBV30,TGTGCCTGGAGGAGGGACCGCATGGGGCCCTACGAGCAGTACTTC,CAWRRDRMGPYEQYF
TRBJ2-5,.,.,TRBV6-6,TGTGCCAGCAGTTACGGCGGGCCCGGGGAAGAGACCCAGTACTTC,CASSYGGPGEETQYF
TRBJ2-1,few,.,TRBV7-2,TGTGCCAGCCGCAAACCCGGACAGAACTACAATGAGCAGTTCTTC,CASRKPGQNYNEQFF
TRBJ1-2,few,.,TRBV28,TGTGCCAGCAGTCCCCCTCGGGGGTCAGGCTACACCTTC,CASSPPRGSGYTF
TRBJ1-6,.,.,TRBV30,TGTGCCTGGAGTGTAAGTGAGGATTCACCCCTCCACTTT,CAWSVSEDSPLHF
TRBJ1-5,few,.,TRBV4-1,TGCGCCAGCAGCCAAGAGGGGGGTGGGGTACTCAATCAGCCCCAGCATTTT,CASSQEGGGVLNQPQHF
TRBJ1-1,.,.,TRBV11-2,TGTGCCAGCAAGGGCGGAAACACTGAAGCTTTCTTT,CASKGGNTEAFF
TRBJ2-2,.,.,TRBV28,TGTGCCAGCAGACTGATCGGGCAGTTTTCCGGGGAGCTGTTTTTT,CASRLIGQFSGELFF
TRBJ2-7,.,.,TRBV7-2,TGTGCCAGCAGCTTATACCACGAGCAGTACTTC,CASSLYHEQYF